The 18 T cell receptor beta chains below all came from one sample that was sequenced in a study of blood T cells in healthy people across ages. Alongside a J-beta primer mix, a sample-barcoded 5' primer served in a second PCR lasting 7 to 11 cycles. One entry per CDR3 protein, called by TCRdb with MiXCR from the 5' RACE reads. The table has fewer than 900,000 distinct CDR3 sequences, around 36% seen once. Input material: blood. The receptors were gathered from a man aged 18 to 29 in good health.

The chain recombines TRBV5-1 with TRBJ2-3, with D perhaps matching TRBD1 or TRBD2 (5 bases each). The germline gives CDR1 SGHRS, CDR2 YFSETQ. This CDR3 is built from 16 residues. V lost 4 bases, J lost 6 bases, and 21 bases lay in between. The CDR3: CASSLVGELGVDTQYF. Here the CDR3 DNA reads TGCGCCAGCAGCCTTGTAGGGGAGCTAGGGGTGGATACGCAGTATTTT. Combining the CDR3 with reference TRBV5-1 and TRBJ2-3 gives the whole variable domain KAGVTQTPRYLIKTRGQQVTLSCSPISGHRSVSWYQQTPGQGLQFLFEYFSETQRNKGNFPGRFSGRQFSNSRSEMNVSTLELGDSALYLCASSLVGELGVDTQYFGPGTRLTVL.

CDR3: CASSDSPWLGSSTDTQYF. CDR3 DNA: TGTGCCAGCAGTGACAGCCCCTGGCTGGGCTCAAGCACAGATACGCAGTATTTT. The chain recombines TRBV28 with TRBJ2-3, with D possibly matching TRBD1 (5 bases). Trimming shortened V by 5 bases and J by 0 bases, and 21 bases separated the two germline ends. The CDR3 loop spans 18 amino acids. Germline loops: CDR1 MDHEN, CDR2 SYDVKM.

J is TRBJ2-5 and V is TRBV5-1; D perhaps matches TRBD2 (6 bases). This CDR3 is 13 amino acids long. V shed 7 bases and J shed 7 bases, with 17 bases lying between them. In germline, CDR1 is SGHRS, CDR2 YFSETQ. For the CDR3, the DNA is TGCGCCAGCGGCGCGGGATTCTCGGGGACCCAGTACTTC. It translates to CASGAGFSGTQYF.

The chain links TRBV20-1 to TRBJ2-3, with 10 bases that match TRBD2. Looked up from germline, CDR1 is DFQATT and CDR2 is SNEGSKA (reference sequence). Unmatched junction bases numbered 10, after V lost 6 bases and J lost 4 bases. The CDR3 has 15 residues. The chain's CDR3 is CSAALQRGGADTQYF. The CDR3 DNA sequence: TGCAGTGCAGCTCTCCAGCGGGGGGGCGCAGATACGCAGTATTTT.

The chain is built from TRBV5-1 and TRBJ1-1; 7 bases line up with TRBD1. J gave up 5 bases and V 0 bases, and 13 bases lay outside the gene matches. The CDR3 spans 17 residues. CDR1 and CDR2 from the germline V gene are SGHRS and YFSETQ. The CDR3 protein is CASSLGDRATLGTEAFF. As DNA, the CDR3 is TGCGCCAGCAGCTTGGGAGACAGGGCCACCCTGGGGACTGAAGCTTTCTTT.

The chain couples TRBV13 to TRBJ2-3; D unclear. V shed 4 bases and J shed 4 bases, with 18 bases lying between them. In germline, CDR1 is PRHDT, CDR2 FYEKMQ (reference sequence). This CDR3 has 16 amino acids. CDR3: CASSSPDPGPSDTQYF. The CDR3 nucleotides read TGTGCCAGCAGCTCCCCAGATCCAGGACCATCAGATACGCAGTATTTT.

This clonotype was recorded a few times. The genes are TRBV20-1 and TRBJ2-2; a weak D match, TRBD1 (5 bases). The CDR3 covers 18 residues. V was shortened by 2 bases and J by 3 bases, with 22 bases between the two germline ends. Germline CDR1 reads DFQATT; CDR2 reads SNEGSKA (reference sequence). CDR3 in amino acids: CSARQSGRVSGDTGELFF. The CDR3 DNA follows: TGCAGTGCTAGACAGTCGGGCAGGGTCTCGGGTGACACCGGGGAGCTGTTTTTT.

This sequence joins TRBV29-1 and TRBJ2-3; a weak D match, TRBD2 (5 bases). This CDR3 has 13 amino acids. Between the trimmed V and J ends, which lost 0 bases and 5 bases, there was a span of 9 bases. The germline gives CDR1 SQVTM, CDR2 ANQGSEA. The CDR3 DNA follows: TGCAGCGTTGAAGATGGTGGGAGAGATACGCAGTATTTT. This translates into CSVEDGGRDTQYF.

The J gene is TRBJ1-2, the V gene TRBV3-1, with unresolved D. V lost 3 bases, J lost 8 bases, and 13 bases lay in between. Germline CDR1 LGHDT, CDR2 YNNKEL (reference sequence). The CDR3 contains 13 residues. For the CDR3, the DNA is TGTGCCAGCAGCCACGCATTGAACGGGGGCTACACCTTC. Amino acids: CASSHALNGGYTF.

This clonotype was seen a few times. The V gene is TRBV29-1, the J gene TRBJ1-2; possibly TRBD1 for D (6 bases). The CDR3 is 13 amino acids. Germline lookup yields CDR1 SQVTM and CDR2 ANQGSEA. The V and J ends lost 6 bases and 0 bases respectively, with 11 bases between them. CDR3 in DNA: TGCAGCGTCGTCAGGGGAGCTAACTATGGCTACACCTTC. This encodes CSVVRGANYGYTF.

CDR3 DNA sequence: TGTGCCAGCAGCGAGACAGGGGGCTTCTATGGCTACACCTTC. Its translation: CASSETGGFYGYTF. The chain joins TRBV12-3 or TRBV12-4 to TRBJ1-2; 10 bases map to TRBD1. V dropped 6 bases and J dropped 4; count of bases not matched to a gene: 5. The length of the CDR3 is 14 residues.

This clonotype was observed at least ten times. The chain uses TRBV20-1 and TRBJ2-7; D possibly corresponds to TRBD1 (6 bases). CDR1 and CDR2 (germline): DFQATT, SNEGSKA (reference sequence). Trimming pared 5 bases from V and 4 bases from J, leaving 12 bases between. CDR3 length equals 12 residues. In DNA form, the CDR3 reads TGCAGTGCTGGGATCAGGGGATACGAGCAGTACTTC. Translation gives CSAGIRGYEQYF.

The V call is TRBV27, the J call TRBJ2-7; D might be TRBD1 (5 bases). CDR3 size: 17 residues. Trimming removed 7 bases from V and 6 bases from J, with 28 bases in between. Per germline, CDR1 MNHEY and CDR2 SMNVEV (reference sequence). Written as DNA, the CDR3 is TGTGCCAGCAAATCCCAAACCAATACAGGCTTTAAGGGCGAGCAGTACTTC. Residues: CASKSQTNTGFKGEQYF.

This clonotype has at least ten counts. The V gene is TRBV7-2, the J gene TRBJ2-5; 12 bases are a match to TRBD2. The junction had 1 base not matched to a gene; V was cut back by 4 bases and J by 4 bases. In germline, CDR1 is SGHTA, CDR2 FQGNSA. The CDR3 extends over 14 amino acids. CDR3 loop: CASSSGLAGETQYF. The CDR3 nucleotides read TGTGCCAGCAGCTCGGGACTAGCGGGAGAGACCCAGTACTTC.

V and J are TRBV5-1 and TRBJ1-1, with a tentative D call TRBD1 (6 bases). CDR1 SGHRS and CDR2 YFSETQ come from the germline V gene. V shed 4 bases and J shed 3 bases, with 16 bases lying between them. The CDR3 has 15 residues. This CDR3 is CASSPERGLDTEAFF. The CDR3 coding sequence is TGCGCCAGCAGCCCCGAGCGGGGGCTGGACACTGAAGCTTTCTTT.

This CDR3 is CASSPASTEAFF. The DNA of the CDR3 is TGTGCCAGCAGCCCCGCTAGCACTGAAGCTTTCTTT. The rearrangement joins TRBV9 to TRBJ1-1; no clear D gene. CDR1 SGDLS and CDR2 YYNGEE come from the germline V gene. The CDR3 contains 12 residues. Trimming pared 4 bases from V and 4 bases from J, leaving 8 bases between.

The rearrangement joins TRBV10-3 to TRBJ1-1, with D tentatively TRBD1 (6 bases). V lost 9 bases and J lost 4, with 15 bases in between. Germline V gene sequence: CDR1 ENHRY, CDR2 SYGVKD. This CDR3 is built from 13 residues. The CDR3 reads CAMRGGARTEAFF. In DNA form, the CDR3 reads TGTGCCATGCGTGGGGGGGCGCGCACTGAAGCTTTCTTT.

Details on this clonotype: Compared with germline, one end of the junction differs, possibly owing to a read error. The chain recombines TRBV4-2 with TRBJ2-1; 11 nucleotides agree with TRBD2. With the DNA end fitting TRBJ2-7 better, the J assignment may be wrong. The germline V gene encodes CDR1 LGHNA and CDR2 YNFKEQ. CDR3 length equals 19 residues. CDR3 DNA sequence: TGTGCCAGCAACCAAGTAGCTAGCGGGGGGTTGAGCTCCTACAATGAGCAGTACTTC. Translating it yields CASNQVASGGLSSYNEQYF.